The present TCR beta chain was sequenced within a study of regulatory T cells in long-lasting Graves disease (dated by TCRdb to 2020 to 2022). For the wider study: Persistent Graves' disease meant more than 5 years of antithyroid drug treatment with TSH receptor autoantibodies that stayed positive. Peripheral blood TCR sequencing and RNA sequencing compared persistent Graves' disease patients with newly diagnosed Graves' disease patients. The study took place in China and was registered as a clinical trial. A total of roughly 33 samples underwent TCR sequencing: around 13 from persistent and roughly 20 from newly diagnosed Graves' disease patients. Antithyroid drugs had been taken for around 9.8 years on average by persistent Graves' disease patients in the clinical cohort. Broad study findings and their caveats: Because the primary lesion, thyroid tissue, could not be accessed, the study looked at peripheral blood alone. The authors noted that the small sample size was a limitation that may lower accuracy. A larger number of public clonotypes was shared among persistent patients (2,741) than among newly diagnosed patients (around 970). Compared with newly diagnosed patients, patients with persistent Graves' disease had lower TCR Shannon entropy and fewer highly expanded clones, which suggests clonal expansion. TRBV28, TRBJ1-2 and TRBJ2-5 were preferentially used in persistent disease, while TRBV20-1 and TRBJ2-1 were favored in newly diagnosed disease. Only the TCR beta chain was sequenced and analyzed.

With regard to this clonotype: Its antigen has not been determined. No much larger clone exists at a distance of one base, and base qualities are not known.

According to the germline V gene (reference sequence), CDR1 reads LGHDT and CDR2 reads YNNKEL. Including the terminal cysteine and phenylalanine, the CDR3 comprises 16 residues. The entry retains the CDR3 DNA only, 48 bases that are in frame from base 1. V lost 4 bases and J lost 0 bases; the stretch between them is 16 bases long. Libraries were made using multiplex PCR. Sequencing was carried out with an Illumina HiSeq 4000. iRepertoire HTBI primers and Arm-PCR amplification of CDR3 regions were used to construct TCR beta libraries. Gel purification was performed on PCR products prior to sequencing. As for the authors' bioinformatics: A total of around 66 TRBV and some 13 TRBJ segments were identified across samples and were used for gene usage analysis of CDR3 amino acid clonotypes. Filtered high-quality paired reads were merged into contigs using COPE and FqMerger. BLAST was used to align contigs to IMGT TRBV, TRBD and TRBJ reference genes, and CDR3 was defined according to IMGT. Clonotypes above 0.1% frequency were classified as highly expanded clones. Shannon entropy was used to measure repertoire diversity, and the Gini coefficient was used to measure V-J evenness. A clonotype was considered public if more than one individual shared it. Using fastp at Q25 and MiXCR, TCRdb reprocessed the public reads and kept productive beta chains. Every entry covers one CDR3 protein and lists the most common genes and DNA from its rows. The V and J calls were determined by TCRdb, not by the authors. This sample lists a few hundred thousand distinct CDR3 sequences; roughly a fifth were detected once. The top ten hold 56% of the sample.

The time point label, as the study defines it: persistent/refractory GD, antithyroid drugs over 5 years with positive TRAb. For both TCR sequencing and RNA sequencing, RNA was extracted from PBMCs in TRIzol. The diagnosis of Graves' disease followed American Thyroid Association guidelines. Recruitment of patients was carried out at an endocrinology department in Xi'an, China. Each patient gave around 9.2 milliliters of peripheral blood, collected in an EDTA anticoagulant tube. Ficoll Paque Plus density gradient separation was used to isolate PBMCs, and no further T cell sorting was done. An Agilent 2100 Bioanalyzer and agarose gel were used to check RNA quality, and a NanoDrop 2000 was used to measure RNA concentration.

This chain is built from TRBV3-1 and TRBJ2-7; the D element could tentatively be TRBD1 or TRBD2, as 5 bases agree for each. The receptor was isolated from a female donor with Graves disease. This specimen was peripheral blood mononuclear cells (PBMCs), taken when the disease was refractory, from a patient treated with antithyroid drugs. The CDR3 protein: CASSPRERDGSYEQYF. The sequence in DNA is TGTGCCAGCAGCCCCAGGGAACGGGACGGCTCCTACGAGCAGTACTTC.